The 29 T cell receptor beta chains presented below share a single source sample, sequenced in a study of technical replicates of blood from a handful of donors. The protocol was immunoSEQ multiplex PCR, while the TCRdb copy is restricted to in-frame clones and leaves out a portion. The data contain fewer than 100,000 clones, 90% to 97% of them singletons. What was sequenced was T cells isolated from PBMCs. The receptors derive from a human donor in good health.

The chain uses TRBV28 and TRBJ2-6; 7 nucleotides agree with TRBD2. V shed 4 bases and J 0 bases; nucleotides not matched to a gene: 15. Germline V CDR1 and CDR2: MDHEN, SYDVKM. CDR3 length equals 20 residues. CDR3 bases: TGTGCCAGCAGTTCCCCGGGGGAGGGAGGGGCCGTCTCTGGGGCCAACGTCCTGACTTTC. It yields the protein CASSSPGEGGAVSGANVLTF.

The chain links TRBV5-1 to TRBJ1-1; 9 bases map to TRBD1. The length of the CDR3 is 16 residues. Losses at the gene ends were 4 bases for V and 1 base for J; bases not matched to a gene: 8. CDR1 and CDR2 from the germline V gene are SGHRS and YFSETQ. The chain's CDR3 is CASSQGGGQGNTEAFF. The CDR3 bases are TGCGCCAGCAGCCAAGGGGGGGGACAGGGGAACACTGAAGCTTTCTTT.

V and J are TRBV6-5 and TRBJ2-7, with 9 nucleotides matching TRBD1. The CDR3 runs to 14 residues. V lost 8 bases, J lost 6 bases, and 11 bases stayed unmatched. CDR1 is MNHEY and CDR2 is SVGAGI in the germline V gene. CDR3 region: CASLGWDRDREQYF. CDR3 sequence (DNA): TGTGCCAGCCTAGGCTGGGACAGGGATCGCGAGCAGTACTTC.

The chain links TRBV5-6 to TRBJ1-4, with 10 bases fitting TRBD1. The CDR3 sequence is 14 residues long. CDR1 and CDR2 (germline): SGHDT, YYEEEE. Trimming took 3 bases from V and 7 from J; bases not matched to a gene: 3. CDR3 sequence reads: CASSSTGGIEKLFF. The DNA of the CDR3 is TGTGCCAGCAGCTCGACAGGGGGCATTGAAAAACTGTTTTTT.

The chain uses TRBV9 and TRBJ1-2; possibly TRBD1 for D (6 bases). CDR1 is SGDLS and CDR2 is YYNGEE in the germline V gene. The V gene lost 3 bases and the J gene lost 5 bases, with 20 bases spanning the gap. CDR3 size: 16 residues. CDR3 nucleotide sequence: TGTGCCAGCAGCGAAAACAGGGATTCGGGAAGGTATGGCTACACCTTC. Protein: CASSENRDSGRYGYTF.

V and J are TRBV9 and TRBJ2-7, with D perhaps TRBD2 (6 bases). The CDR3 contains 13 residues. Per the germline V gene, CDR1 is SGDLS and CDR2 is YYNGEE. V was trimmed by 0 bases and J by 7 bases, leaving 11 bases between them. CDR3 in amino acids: CASSVVVEGEQYF. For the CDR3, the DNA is TGTGCCAGCAGCGTAGTAGTGGAGGGAGAGCAGTACTTC.

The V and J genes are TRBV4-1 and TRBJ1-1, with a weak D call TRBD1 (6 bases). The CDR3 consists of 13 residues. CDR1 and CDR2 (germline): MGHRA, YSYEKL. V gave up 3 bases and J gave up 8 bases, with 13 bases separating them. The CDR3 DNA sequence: TGCGCCAGCAGCCATCCGGACAGCGCCGAAGCTTTCTTT. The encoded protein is CASSHPDSAEAFF.

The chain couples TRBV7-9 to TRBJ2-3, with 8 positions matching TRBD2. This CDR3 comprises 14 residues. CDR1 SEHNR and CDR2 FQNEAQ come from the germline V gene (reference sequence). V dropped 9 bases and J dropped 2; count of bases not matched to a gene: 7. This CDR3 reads CARSAGGFTDTQYF. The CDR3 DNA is TGTGCCAGGTCTGCGGGAGGATTCACAGATACGCAGTATTTT.

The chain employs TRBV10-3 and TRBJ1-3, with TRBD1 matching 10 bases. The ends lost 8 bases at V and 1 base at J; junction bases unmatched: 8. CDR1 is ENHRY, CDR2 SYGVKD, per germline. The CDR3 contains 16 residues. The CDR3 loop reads CAICSGQGLSGNTIYF. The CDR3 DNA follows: TGTGCCATCTGTTCGGGACAGGGGCTATCTGGAAACACCATATATTTT.

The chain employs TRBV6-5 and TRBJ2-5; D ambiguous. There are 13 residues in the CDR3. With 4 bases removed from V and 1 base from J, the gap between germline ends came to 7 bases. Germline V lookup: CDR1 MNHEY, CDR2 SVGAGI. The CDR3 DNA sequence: TGTGCCAGCAGTTTGTGGGCCCAAGAGACCCAGTACTTC. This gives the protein CASSLWAQETQYF.

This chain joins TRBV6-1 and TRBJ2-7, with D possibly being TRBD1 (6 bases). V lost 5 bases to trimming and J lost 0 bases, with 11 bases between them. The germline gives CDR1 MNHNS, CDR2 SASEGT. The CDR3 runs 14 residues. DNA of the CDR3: TGTGCCAGCAGTTATTCAGGGGTCTCCTACGAGCAGTACTTC. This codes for CASSYSGVSYEQYF.

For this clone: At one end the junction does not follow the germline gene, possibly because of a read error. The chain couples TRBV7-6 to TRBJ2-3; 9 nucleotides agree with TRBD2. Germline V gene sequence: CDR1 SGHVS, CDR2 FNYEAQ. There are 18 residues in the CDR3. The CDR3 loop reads CANSLYREAGGPPDTQYF. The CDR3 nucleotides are TGTGCCAACAGCTTATACAGGGAGGCGGGAGGGCCACCAGATACGCAGTATTTT.

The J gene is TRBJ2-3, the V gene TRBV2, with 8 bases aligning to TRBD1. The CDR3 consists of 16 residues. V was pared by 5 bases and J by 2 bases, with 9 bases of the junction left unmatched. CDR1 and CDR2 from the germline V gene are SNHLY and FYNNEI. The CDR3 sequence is CASSRRQGTPTDTQYF. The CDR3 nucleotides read TGTGCCAGCAGTCGACGACAGGGGACCCCCACAGATACGCAGTATTTT.

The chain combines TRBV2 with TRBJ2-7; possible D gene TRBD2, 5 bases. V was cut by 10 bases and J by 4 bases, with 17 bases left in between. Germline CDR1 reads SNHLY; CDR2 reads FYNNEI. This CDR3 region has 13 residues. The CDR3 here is CATSEEAVYEQYF. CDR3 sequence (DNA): TGTGCCACCTCCGAGGAGGCTGTTTACGAGCAGTACTTC.

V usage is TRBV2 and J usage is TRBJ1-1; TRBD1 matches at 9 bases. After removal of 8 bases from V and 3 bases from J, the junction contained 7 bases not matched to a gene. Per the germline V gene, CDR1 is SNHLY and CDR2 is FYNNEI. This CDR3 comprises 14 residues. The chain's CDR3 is CASQGGQGDTEAFF. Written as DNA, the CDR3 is TGTGCCAGCCAGGGGGGACAGGGCGACACTGAAGCTTTCTTT.

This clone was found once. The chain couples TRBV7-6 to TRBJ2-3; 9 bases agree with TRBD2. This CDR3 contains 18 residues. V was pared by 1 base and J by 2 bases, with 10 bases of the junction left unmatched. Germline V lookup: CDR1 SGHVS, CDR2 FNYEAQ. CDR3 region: CASSLDSSGGRYTDTQYF. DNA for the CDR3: TGTGCCAGCAGCTTAGATAGTAGCGGGGGACGATACACAGATACGCAGTATTTT.

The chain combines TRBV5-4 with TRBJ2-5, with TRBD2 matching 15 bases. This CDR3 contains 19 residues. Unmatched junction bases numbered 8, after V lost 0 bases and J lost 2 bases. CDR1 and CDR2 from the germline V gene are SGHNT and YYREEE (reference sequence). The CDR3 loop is CASSLGAGLAGGKQETQYF. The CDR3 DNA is TGTGCCAGCAGCTTGGGGGCTGGACTAGCGGGAGGGAAACAAGAGACCCAGTACTTC.

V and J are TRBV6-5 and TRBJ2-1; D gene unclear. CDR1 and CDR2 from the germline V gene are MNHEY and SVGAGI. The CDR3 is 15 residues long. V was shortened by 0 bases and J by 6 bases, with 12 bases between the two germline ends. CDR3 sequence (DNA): TGTGCCAGCAGTTACTCAAGAGAAGTGGTCAATGAGCAGTTCTTC. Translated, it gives CASSYSREVVNEQFF.

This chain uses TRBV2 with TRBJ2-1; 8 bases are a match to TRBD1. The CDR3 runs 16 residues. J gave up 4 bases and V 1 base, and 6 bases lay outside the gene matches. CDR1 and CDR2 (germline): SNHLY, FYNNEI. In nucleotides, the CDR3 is TGTGCCAGCAGTGAAGACCCAGGGGGCTTATACAATGAGCAGTTCTTC. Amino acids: CASSEDPGGLYNEQFF.

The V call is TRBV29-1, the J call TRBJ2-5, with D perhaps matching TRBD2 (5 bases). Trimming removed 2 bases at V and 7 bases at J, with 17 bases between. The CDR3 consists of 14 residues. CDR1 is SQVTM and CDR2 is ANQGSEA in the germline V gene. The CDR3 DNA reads TGCAGCGTTGAATACGAAGGACCCCGGGGGACCCAGTACTTC. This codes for CSVEYEGPRGTQYF.

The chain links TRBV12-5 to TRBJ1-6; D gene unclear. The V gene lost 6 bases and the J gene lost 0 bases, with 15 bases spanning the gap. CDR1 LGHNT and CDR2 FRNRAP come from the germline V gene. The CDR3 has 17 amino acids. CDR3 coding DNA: TGTGCTAGTGGCTCTCGACCGGGAAGCTCCTATAATTCACCCCTCCACTTT. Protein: CASGSRPGSSYNSPLHF.

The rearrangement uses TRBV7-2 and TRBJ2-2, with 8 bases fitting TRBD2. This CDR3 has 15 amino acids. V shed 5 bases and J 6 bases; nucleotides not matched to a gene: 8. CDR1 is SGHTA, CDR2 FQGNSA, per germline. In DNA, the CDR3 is TGTGCCAGCAGCAAATACGGGGGGGCTGCCGGGGAGCTGTTTTTT. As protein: CASSKYGGAAGELFF.

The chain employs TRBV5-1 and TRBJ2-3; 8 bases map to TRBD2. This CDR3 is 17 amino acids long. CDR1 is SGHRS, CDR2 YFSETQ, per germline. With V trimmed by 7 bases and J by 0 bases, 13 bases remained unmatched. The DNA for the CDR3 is TGCGCCAGCTCGATGCGGGGGGCCTTCTCTAGCACAGATACGCAGTATTTT. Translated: CASSMRGAFSSTDTQYF.

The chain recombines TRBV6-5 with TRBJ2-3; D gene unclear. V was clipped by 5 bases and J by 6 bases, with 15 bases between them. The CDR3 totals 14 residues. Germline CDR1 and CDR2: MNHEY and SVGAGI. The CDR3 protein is CASSPFSKADTQYF. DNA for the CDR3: TGTGCCAGCAGTCCCTTTTCGAAAGCGGATACGCAGTATTTT.

This CDR3 reads CASSLGGTGAAGYTF. CDR3 DNA sequence: TGTGCCAGCAGCTTGGGGGGCACAGGGGCCGCCGGCTACACCTTC. The chain joins TRBV5-4 to TRBJ1-2; 7 nucleotides line up with TRBD1. The CDR3 runs to 15 residues. Unmatched junction bases numbered 10, after V lost 0 bases and J lost 8 bases. Germline assignment: CDR1 SGHNT and CDR2 YYREEE (reference sequence).

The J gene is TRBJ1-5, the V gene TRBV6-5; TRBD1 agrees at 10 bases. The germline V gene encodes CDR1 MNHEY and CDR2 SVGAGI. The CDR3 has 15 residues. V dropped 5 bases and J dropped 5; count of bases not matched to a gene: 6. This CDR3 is CASSRDRGLYQPQHF. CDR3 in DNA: TGTGCCAGCAGTCGGGACAGGGGACTTTATCAGCCCCAGCATTTT.

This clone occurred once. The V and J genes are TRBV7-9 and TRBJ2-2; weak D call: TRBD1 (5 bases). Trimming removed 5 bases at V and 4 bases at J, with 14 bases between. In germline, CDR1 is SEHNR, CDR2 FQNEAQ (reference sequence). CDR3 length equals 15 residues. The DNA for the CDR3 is TGTGCCAGCAGCCGTACGGCAGGGCCCACCGGGGAGCTGTTTTTT. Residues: CASSRTAGPTGELFF.

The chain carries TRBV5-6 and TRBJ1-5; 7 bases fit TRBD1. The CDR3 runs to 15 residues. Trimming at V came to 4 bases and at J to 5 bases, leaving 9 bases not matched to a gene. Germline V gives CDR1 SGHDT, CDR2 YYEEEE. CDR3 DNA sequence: TGTGCCAGCAGCAGACTGACAGGGCGGGATCAGCCCCAGCATTTT. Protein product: CASSRLTGRDQPQHF. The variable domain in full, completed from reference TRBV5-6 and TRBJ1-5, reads DAGVTQSPTHLIKTRGQQVTLRCSPKSGHDTVSWYQQALGQGPQFIFQYYEEEERQRGNFPDRFSGHQFPNYSSELNVNALLLGDSALYLCASSRLTGRDQPQHFGDGTRLSIL.

The CDR3 DNA is TGTGCCAGCAGTTACTCGGGGGGTAGAAAAAAAGCTTTCTTT. Translation gives CASSYSGGRKKAFF. The rearrangement links TRBV6-5 to TRBJ1-1; TRBD1 might be the D (5 bases). The germline V gene encodes CDR1 MNHEY and CDR2 SVGAGI. The CDR3 has 14 amino acids. Trimming removed 0 bases at V and 9 bases at J, with 14 bases between.